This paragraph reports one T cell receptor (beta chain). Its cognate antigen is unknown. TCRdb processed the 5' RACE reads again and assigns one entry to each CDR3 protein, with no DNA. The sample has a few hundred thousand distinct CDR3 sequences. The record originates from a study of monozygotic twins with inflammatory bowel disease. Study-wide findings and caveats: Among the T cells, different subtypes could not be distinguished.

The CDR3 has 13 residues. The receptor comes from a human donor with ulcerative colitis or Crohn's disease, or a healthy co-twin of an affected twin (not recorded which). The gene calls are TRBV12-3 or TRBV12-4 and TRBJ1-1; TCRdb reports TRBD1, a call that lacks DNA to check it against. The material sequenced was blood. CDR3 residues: CASSLMSRAEAFF.